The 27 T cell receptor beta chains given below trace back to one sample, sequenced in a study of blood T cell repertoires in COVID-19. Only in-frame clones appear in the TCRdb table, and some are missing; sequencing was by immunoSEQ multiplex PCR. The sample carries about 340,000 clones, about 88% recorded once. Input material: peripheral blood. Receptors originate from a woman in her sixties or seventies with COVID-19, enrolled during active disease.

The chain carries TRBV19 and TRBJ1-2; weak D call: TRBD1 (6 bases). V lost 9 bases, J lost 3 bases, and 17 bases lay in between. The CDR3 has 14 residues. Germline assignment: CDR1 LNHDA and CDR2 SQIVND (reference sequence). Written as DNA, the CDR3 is TGTGCCAGCACAAAGGGCAGGGGAGACTATGGCTACACCTTC. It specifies CASTKGRGDYGYTF.

CDR3 DNA sequence: TGTGCCAGCATCATGGGGACTAGCGGGGGAGCGACCTACGAGCAGTACTTC. It translates to CASIMGTSGGATYEQYF. The rearrangement uses TRBV6-4 and TRBJ2-7, with 14 positions matching TRBD2. The V gene end was trimmed by 7 bases and the J gene end by 2 bases; junction bases not matched to a gene: 10. Per the germline V gene, CDR1 is MRHNA and CDR2 is SNTAGT. CDR3 length: 17 amino acids.

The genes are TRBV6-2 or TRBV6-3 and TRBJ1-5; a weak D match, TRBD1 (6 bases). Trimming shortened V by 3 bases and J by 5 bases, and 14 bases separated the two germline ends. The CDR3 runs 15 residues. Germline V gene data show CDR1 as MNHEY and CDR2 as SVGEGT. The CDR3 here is CASSYPGDDDQPQHF. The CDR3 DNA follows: TGTGCCAGCAGTTATCCAGGGGACGACGATCAGCCCCAGCATTTT.

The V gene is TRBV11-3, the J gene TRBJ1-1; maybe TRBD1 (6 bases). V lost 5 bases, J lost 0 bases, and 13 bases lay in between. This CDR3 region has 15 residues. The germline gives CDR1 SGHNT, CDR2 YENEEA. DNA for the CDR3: TGTGCCAGCAGCGTACAGGGCCCCATGAACACTGAAGCTTTCTTT. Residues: CASSVQGPMNTEAFF.

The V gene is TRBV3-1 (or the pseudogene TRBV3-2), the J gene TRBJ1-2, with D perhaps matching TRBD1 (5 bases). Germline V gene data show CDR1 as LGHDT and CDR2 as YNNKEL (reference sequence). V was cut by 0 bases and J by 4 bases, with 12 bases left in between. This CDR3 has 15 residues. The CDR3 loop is CASSQDGALGYGYTF. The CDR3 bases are TGTGCCAGCAGCCAAGATGGGGCTCTAGGCTATGGCTACACCTTC.

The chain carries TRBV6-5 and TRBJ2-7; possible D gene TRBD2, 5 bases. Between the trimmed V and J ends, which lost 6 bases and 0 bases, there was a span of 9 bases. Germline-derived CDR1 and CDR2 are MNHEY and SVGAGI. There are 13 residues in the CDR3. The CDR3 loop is CASRDLVSYEQYF. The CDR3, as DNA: TGTGCCAGCAGGGACTTAGTCTCCTACGAGCAGTACTTC.

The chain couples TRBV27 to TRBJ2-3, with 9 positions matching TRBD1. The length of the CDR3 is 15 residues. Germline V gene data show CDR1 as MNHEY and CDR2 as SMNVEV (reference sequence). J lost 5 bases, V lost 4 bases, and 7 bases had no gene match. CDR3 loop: CASSSGTGWGDTQYF. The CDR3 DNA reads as TGTGCCAGCAGTTCCGGGACAGGGTGGGGAGATACGCAGTATTTT.

Written as DNA, the CDR3 is TGCGCCAGCAGCCTATTACAGGGTACCAAAAACATTCAGTACTTC. It yields the protein CASSLLQGTKNIQYF. V and J are TRBV4-1 and TRBJ2-4; D is possibly TRBD1 (6 bases). In germline, CDR1 is MGHRA, CDR2 YSYEKL. This CDR3 comprises 15 residues. V lost 4 bases, J lost 2 bases, and 12 bases lay in between.

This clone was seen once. The CDR3 DNA reads as TGTGCCAGCAGTATCATACCGGGACAGGGGGGGGTCGAGCAGTACTTC. Translation: CASSIIPGQGGVEQYF. This chain connects TRBV27 to TRBJ2-7; 11 positions agree with TRBD1. The length of the CDR3 is 16 residues. V lost 5 bases to trimming and J lost 6 bases; unmatched junction nucleotides: 12. The V gene's germline CDR1 is MNHEY and CDR2 SMNVEV (reference sequence).

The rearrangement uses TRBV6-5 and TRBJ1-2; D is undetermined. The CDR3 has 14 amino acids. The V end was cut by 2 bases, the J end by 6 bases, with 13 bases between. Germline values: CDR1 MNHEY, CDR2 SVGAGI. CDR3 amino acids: CASSYAAYGDGYTF. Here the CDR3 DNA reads TGTGCCAGCAGTTACGCGGCTTACGGGGATGGCTACACCTTC.

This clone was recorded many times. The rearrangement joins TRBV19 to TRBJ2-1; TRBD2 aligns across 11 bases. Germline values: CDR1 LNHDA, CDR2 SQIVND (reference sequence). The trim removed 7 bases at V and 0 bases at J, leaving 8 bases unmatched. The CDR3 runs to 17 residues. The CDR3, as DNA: TGTGCCAGTACAATAGCGGGGGGGCTTGGCTCCTACAATGAGCAGTTCTTC. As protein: CASTIAGGLGSYNEQFF.

The CDR3 DNA sequence: TGTGCCAGCAGCTCTCGACAGGGGATCGGCTACACCTTC. Encoded protein: CASSSRQGIGYTF. The rearrangement joins TRBV7-9 to TRBJ1-2, with 8 nucleotides matching TRBD1. Germline trimming cut 4 bases from V and 8 bases from J; bases unmatched to any gene: 6. Per germline, CDR1 SEHNR and CDR2 FQNEAQ (reference sequence). This CDR3 is built from 13 residues. Full variable domain (outside the CDR3, taken from reference TRBV7-9 and TRBJ1-2): DTGVSQNPRHKITKRGQNVTFRCDPISEHNRLYWYRQTLGQGPEFLTYFQNEAQLEKSRLLSDRFSAERPKGSFSTLEIQRTEQGDSAMYLCASSSRQGIGYTFGSGTRLTVV.

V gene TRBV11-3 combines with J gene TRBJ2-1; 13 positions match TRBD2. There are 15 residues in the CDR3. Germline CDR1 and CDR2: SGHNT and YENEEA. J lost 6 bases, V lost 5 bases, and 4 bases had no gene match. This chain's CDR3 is CASSPGTSGANEQFF. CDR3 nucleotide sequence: TGTGCCAGCAGCCCCGGGACTAGCGGGGCCAATGAGCAGTTCTTC. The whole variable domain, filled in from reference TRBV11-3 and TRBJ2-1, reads EAGVVQSPRYKIIEKKQPVAFWCNPISGHNTLYWYLQNLGQGPELLIRYENEEAVDDSQLPKDRFSAERLKGVDSTLKIQPAELGDSAVYLCASSPGTSGANEQFFGPGTRLTVL.

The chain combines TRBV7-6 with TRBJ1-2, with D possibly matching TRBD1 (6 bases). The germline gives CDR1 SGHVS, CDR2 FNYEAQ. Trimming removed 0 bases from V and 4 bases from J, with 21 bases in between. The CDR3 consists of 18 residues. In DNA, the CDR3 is TGTGCCAGCAGCTTAGCCCCTCAAAGAAGGACAGAGCTCTATGGCTACACCTTC. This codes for CASSLAPQRRTELYGYTF.

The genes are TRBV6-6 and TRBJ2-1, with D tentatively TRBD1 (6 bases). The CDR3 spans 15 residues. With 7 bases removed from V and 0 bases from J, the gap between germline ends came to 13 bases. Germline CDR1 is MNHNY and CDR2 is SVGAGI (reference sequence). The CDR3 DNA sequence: TGTGCCAGCATTTTACAGGGTGACTCCTACAATGAGCAGTTCTTC. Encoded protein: CASILQGDSYNEQFF.

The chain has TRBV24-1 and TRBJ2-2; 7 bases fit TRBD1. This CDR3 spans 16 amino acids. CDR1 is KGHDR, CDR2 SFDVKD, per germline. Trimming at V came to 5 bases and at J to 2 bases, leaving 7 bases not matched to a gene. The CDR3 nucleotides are TGTGCCACCAGTGGAACAGGGGCTTTCAACACCGGGGAGCTGTTTTTT. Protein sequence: CATSGTGAFNTGELFF.

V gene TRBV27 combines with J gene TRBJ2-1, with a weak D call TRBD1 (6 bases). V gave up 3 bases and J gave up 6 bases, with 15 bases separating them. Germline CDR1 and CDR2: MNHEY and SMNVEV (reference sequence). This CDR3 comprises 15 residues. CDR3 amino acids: CASSFSGDLGNEQFF. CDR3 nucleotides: TGTGCCAGCAGTTTCTCAGGGGATCTTGGCAATGAGCAGTTCTTC.

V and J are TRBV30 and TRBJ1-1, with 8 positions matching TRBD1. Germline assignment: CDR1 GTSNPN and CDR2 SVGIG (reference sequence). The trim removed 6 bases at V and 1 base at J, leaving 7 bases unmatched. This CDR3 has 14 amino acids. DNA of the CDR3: TGTGCCTGCCTCTCAGGGGGCGGGAACACTGAAGCTTTCTTT. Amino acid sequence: CACLSGGGNTEAFF.

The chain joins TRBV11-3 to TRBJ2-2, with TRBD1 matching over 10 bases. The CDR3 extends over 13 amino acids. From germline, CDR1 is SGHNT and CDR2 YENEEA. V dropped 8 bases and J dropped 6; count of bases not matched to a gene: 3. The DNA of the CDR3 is TGTGCCAGCCGGACAGGGGGGGCCGGGGAGCTGTTTTTT. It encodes CASRTGGAGELFF.

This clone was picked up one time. The DNA for the CDR3 is TGTGCCAGCAGGGAGGGACAGAGGATGGGACGGGGGCAGTTCTTC. Its protein is CASREGQRMGRGQFF. V gene TRBV2 combines with J gene TRBJ2-1; D might be TRBD1 (7 bases). This CDR3 comprises 15 residues. Germline V gene data show CDR1 as SNHLY and CDR2 as FYNNEI. The ends were cut back, 6 bases at V and 12 bases at J, with 24 bases in the middle.

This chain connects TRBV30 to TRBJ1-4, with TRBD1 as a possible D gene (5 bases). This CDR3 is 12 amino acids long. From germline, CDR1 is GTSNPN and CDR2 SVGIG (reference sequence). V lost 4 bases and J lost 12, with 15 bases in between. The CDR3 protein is CAWTFPGMQLFF. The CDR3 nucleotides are TGTGCCTGGACTTTTCCAGGGATGCAACTGTTTTTT.

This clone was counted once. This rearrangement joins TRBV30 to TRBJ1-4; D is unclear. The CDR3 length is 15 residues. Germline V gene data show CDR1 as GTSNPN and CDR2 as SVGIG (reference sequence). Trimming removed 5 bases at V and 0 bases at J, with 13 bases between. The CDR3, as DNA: TGTGCCTGGGAAAAGTTGGGCGCAACTAATGAAAAACTGTTTTTT. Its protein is CAWEKLGATNEKLFF.

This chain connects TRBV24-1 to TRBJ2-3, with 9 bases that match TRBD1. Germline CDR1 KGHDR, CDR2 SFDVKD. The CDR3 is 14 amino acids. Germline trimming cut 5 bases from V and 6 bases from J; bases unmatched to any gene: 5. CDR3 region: CATSAGQGEDTQYF. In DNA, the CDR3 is TGTGCCACCAGTGCGGGACAGGGTGAGGATACGCAGTATTTT.

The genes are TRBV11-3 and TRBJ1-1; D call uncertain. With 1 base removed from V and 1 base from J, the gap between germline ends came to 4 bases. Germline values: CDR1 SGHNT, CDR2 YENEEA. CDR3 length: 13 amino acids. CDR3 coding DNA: TGTGCCAGCAGCTTAGGGCAGAACACTGAAGCTTTCTTT. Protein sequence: CASSLGQNTEAFF.

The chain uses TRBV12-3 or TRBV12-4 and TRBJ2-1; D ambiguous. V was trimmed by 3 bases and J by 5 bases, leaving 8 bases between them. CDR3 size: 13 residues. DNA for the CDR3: TGTGCCAGCAGTTTTAACACCAACAATGAGCAGTTCTTC. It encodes CASSFNTNNEQFF.

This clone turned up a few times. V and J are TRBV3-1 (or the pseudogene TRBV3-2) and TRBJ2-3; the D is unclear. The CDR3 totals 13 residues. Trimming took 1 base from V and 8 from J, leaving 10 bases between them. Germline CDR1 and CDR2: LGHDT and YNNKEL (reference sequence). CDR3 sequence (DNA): TGTGCCAGCAGCCAAGTCCCTGGGCCTACGCAGTATTTT. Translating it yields CASSQVPGPTQYF.

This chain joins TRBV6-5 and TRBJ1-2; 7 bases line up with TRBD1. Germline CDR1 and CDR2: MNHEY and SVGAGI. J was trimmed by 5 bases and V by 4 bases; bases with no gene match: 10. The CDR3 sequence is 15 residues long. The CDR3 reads CASSSFATGSYGYTF. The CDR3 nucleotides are TGTGCCAGCAGTTCCTTCGCGACAGGGTCATATGGCTACACCTTC.